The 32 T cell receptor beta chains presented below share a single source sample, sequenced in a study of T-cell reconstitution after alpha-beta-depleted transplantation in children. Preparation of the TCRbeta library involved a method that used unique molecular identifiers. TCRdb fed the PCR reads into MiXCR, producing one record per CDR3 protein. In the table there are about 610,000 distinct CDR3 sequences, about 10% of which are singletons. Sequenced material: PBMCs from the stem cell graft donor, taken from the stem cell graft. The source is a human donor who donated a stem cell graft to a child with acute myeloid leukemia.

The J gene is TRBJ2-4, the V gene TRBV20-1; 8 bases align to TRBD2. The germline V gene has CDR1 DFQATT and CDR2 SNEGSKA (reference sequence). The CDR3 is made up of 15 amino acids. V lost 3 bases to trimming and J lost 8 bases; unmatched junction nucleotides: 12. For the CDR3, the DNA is TGCAGTGCTAGTCCGGTAGCGGGGACGAGTGACATTCAGTACTTC. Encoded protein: CSASPVAGTSDIQYF.

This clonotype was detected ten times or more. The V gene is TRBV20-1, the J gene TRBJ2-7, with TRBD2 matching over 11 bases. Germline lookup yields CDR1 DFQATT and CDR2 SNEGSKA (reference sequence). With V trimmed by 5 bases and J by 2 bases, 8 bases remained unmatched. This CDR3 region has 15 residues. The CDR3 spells CSAWEASGGTYEQYF. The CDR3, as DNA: TGCAGTGCTTGGGAGGCTAGCGGGGGGACCTACGAGCAGTACTTC.

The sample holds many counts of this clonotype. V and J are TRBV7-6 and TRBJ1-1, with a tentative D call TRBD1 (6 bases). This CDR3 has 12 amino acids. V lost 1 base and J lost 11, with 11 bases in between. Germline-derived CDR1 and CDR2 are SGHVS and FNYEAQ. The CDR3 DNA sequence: TGTGCCAGCAGCTTAGGTAACAGGGAGGCTTTCTTT. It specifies CASSLGNREAFF. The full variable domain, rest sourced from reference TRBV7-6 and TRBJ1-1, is GAGVSQSPRYKVTKRGQDVALRCDPISGHVSLYWYRQALGQGPEFLTYFNYEAQQDKSGLPNDRFSAERPEGSISTLTIQRTEQRDSAMYRCASSLGNREAFFGQGTRLTVV.

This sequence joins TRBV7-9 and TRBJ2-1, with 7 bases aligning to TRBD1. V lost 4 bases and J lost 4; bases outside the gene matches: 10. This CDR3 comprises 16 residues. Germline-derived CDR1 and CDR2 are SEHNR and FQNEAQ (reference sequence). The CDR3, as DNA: TGTGCCAGCAGCTCATACCGGGACAGACTTTACAATGAGCAGTTCTTC. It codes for CASSSYRDRLYNEQFF.

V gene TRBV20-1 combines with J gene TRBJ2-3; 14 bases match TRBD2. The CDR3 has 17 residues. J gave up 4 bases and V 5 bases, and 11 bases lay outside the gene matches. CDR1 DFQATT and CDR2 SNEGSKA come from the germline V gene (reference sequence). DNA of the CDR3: TGCAGTGCTGCGGGACTAGCGGGAGTGTTAGGCCCAGATACGCAGTATTTT. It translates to CSAAGLAGVLGPDTQYF.

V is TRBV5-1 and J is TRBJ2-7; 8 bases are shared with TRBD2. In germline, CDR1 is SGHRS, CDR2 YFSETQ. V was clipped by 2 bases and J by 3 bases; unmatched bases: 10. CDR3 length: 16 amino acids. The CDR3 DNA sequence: TGCGCCAGCAGCTTTGGACTATCAGCGGGGGACTACGAGCAGTACTTC. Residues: CASSFGLSAGDYEQYF. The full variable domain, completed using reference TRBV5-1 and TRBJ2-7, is KAGVTQTPRYLIKTRGQQVTLSCSPISGHRSVSWYQQTPGQGLQFLFEYFSETQRNKGNFPGRFSGRQFSNSRSEMNVSTLELGDSALYLCASSFGLSAGDYEQYFGPGTRLTVT.

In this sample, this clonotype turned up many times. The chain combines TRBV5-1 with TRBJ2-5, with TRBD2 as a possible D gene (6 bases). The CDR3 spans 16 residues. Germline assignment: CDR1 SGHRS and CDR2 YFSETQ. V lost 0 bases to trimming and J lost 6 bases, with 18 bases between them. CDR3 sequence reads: CASSLGRGGAVKTQYF. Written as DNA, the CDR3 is TGCGCCAGCAGCTTGGGTAGGGGAGGAGCAGTGAAGACCCAGTACTTC. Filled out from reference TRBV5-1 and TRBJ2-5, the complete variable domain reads KAGVTQTPRYLIKTRGQQVTLSCSPISGHRSVSWYQQTPGQGLQFLFEYFSETQRNKGNFPGRFSGRQFSNSRSEMNVSTLELGDSALYLCASSLGRGGAVKTQYFGPGTRLLVL.

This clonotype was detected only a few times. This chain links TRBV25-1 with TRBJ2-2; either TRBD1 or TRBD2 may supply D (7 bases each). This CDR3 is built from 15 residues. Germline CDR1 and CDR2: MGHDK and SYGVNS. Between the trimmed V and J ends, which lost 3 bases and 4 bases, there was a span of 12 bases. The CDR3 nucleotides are TGTGCCAGCAGTGACCCCAGGGGGGGCACCGGGGAGCTGTTTTTT. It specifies CASSDPRGGTGELFF.

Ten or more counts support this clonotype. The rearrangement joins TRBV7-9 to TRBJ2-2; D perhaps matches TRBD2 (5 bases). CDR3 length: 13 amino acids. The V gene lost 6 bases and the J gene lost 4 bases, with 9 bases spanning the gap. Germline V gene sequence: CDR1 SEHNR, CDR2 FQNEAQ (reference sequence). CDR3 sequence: CASSPAGTGELFF. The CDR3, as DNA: TGTGCCAGCAGTCCCGCGGGCACCGGGGAGCTGTTTTTT.

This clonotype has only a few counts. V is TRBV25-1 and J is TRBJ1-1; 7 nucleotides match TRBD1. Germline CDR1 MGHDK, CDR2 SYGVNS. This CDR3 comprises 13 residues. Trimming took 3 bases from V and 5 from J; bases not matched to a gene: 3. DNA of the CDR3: TGTGCCAGCAGTGAGACAGGGCGGACTGAAGCTTTCTTT. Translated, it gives CASSETGRTEAFF. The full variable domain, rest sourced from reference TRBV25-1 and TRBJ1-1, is EADIYQTPRYLVIGTGKKITLECSQTMGHDKMYWYQQDPGMELHLIHYSYGVNSTEKGDLSSESTVSRIRTEHFPLTLESARPSHTSQYLCASSETGRTEAFFGQGTRLTVV.

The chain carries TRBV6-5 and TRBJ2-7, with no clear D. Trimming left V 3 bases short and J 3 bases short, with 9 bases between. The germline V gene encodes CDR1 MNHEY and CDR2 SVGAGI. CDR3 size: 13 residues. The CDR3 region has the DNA TGTGCCAGCAGTTATAGGGTCTTCTACGAGCAGTACTTC. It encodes CASSYRVFYEQYF.

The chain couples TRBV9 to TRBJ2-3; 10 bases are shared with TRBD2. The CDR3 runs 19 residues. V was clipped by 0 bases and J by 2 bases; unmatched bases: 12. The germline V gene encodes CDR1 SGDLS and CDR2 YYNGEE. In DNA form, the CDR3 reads TGTGCCAGCAGCGTAGCGGGGATAGCGGGAGGTTCATACACAGATACGCAGTATTTT. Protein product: CASSVAGIAGGSYTDTQYF.

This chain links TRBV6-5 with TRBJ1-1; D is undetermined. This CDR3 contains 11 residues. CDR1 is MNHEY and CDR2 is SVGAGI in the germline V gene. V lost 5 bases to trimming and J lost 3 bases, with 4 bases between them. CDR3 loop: CASSDDTEAFF. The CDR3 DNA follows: TGTGCCAGCAGTGACGACACTGAAGCTTTCTTT.

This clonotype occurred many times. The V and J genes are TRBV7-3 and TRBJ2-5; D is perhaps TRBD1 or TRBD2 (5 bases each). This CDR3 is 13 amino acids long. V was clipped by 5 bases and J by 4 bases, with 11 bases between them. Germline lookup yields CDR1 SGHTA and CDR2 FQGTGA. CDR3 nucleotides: TGTGCCAGCAGCCTCATGGGACCAGAGACCCAGTACTTC. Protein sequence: CASSLMGPETQYF.

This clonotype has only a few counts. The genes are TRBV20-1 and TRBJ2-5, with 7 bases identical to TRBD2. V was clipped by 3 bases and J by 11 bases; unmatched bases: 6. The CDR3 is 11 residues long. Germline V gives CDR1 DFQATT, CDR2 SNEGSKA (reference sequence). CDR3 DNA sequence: TGCAGTGCTAGGCAGCGGGACCCACAGTACTTC. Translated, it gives CSARQRDPQYF.

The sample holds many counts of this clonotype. The chain's CDR3 is CASSFSRPIYEQYF. The DNA of the CDR3 is TGTGCCAGCAGTTTCTCCAGACCCATCTACGAGCAGTACTTC. This chain joins TRBV28 and TRBJ2-7; D remains unclear. Germline V gives CDR1 MDHEN, CDR2 SYDVKM. There are 14 residues in the CDR3. Trimming left V 3 bases short and J 3 bases short, with 12 bases between. The full variable domain, its missing parts supplied by reference TRBV28 and TRBJ2-7, is DVKVTQSSRYLVKRTGEKVFLECVQDMDHENMFWYRQDPGLGLRLIYFSYDVKMKEKGDIPEGYSVSREKKERFSLILESASTNQTSMYLCASSFSRPIYEQYFGPGTRLTVT.

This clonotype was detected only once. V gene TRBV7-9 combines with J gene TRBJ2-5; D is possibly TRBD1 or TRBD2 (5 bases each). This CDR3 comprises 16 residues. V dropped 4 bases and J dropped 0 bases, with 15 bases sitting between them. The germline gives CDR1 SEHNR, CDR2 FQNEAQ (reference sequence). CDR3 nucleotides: TGTGCCAGCAGCTCCTCTAGGGGACCGTACCAAGAGACCCAGTACTTC. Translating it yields CASSSSRGPYQETQYF.

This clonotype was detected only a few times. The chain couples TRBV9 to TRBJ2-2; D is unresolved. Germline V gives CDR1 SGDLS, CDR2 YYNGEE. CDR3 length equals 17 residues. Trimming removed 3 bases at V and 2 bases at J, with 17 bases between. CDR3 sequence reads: CASSALPPRPNTGELFF. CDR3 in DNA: TGTGCCAGCAGCGCCCTCCCACCTAGGCCAAACACCGGGGAGCTGTTTTTT.

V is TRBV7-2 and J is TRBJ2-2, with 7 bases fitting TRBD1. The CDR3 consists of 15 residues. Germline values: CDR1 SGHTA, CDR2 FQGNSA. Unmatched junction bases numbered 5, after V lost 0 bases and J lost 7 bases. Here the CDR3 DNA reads TGTGCCAGCAGCTTAGCAGGGGGCGTTATCGGGGAGCTGTTTTTT. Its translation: CASSLAGGVIGELFF.

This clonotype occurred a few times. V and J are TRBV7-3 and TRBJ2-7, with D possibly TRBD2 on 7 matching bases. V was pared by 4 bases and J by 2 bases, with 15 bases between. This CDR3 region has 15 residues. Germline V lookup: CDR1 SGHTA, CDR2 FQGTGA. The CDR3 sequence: CASSYGSGGPYEQYF. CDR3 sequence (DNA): TGTGCCAGCAGCTACGGGTCGGGGGGCCCCTACGAGCAGTACTTC.

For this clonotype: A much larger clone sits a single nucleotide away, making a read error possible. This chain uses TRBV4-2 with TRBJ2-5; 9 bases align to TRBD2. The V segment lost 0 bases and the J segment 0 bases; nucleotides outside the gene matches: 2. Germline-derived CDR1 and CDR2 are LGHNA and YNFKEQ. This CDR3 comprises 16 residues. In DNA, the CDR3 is TGTGCCAGCAGCCAAGATGGGACTAGCCACCAAGAGACCCAGTACTTC. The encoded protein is CASSQDGTSHQETQYF.

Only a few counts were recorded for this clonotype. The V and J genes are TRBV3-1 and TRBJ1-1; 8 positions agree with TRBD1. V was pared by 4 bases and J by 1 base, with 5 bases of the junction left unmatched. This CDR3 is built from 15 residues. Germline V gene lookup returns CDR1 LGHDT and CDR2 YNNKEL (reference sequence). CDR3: CASSRADRANTEAFF. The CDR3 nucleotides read TGTGCCAGCAGCCGAGCGGACAGGGCGAACACTGAAGCTTTCTTT.

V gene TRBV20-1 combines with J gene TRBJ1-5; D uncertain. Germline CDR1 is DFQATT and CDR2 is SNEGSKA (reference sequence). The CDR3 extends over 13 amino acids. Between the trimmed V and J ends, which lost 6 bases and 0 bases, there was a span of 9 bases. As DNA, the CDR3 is TGCAGTGCCTATGACAATAGCAATCAGCCCCAGCATTTT. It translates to CSAYDNSNQPQHF.

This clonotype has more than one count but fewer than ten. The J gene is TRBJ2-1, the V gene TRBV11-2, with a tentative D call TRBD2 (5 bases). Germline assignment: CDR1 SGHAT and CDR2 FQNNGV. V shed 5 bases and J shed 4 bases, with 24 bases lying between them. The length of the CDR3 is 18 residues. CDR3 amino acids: CASSPAPILGFLYNEQFF. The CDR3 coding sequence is TGTGCCAGCAGCCCTGCCCCCATACTAGGATTCCTTTACAATGAGCAGTTCTTC.

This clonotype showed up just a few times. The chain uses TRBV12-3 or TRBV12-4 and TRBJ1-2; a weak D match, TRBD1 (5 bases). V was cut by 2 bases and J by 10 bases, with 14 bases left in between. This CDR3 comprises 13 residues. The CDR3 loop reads CASSLSGPWDYTF. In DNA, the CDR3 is TGTGCCAGCAGTTTATCAGGGCCGTGGGACTACACCTTC.

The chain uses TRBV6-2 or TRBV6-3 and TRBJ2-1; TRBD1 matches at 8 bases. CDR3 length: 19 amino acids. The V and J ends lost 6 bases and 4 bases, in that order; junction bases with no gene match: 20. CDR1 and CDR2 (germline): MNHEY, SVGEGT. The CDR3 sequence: CASSDRGEIDRTDYNEQFF. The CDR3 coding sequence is TGTGCCAGCAGCGACAGGGGTGAGATAGACCGAACGGATTACAATGAGCAGTTCTTC.

This CDR3 is CASSSGDGSYNSPLHF. CDR3 in DNA: TGTGCCAGCAGTTCAGGGGATGGCTCCTATAATTCACCCCTCCACTTT. The V call is TRBV28, the J call TRBJ1-6; maybe TRBD1 (6 bases). Germline V CDR1 and CDR2: MDHEN, SYDVKM. The ends were cut back, 4 bases at V and 0 bases at J, with 10 bases in the middle. This CDR3 spans 16 amino acids.

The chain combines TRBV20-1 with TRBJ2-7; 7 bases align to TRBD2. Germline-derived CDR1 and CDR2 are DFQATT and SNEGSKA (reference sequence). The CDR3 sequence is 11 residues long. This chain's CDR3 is CRAGSPYEQYF. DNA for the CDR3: TGCAGAGCGGGGTCTCCCTACGAGCAGTACTTC.

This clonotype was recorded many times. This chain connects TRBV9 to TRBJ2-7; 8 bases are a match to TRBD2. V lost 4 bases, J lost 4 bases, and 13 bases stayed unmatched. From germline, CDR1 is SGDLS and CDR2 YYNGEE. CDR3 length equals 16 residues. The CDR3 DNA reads TGTGCCAGCAGCCCTAGCTGGGCGGGAGGACCTTACGAGCAGTACTTC. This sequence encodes CASSPSWAGGPYEQYF.

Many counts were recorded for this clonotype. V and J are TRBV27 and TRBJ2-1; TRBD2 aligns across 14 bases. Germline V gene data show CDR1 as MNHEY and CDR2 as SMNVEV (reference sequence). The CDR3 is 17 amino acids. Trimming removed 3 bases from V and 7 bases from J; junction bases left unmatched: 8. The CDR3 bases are TGTGCCAGCAGTTTTTCGGGACTAGCGGGAGTGGGGAATGAGCAGTTCTTC. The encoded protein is CASSFSGLAGVGNEQFF.

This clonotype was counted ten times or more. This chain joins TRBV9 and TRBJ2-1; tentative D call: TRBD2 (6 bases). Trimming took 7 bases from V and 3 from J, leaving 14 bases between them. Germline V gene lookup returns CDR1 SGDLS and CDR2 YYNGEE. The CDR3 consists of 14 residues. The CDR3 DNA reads TGTGCCAGCGCTAGAGTAGCGGACTACAATGAGCAGTTCTTC. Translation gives CASARVADYNEQFF.

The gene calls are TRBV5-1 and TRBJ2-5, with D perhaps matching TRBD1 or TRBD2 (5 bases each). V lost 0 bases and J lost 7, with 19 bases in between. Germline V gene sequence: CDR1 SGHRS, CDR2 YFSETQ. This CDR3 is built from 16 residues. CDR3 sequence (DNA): TGCGCCAGCAGCTTGGAGGTAGCTGCCGGGGCGGGGACCCAGTACTTC. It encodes CASSLEVAAGAGTQYF.